The 27 T cell receptor beta chains listed next were all sequenced from one sample in a study of blood T cell repertoires in COVID-19. Here immunoSEQ multiplex PCR was the method, and the copy in TCRdb shows in-frame clones only, minus some. The data show some 28,000 clones, around 91% seen once. Input material: peripheral blood. The receptors come from a man aged 55 to 70 with acute or convalescent COVID-19.

This sequence joins TRBV29-1 and TRBJ2-7, with 7 bases fitting TRBD1. Germline values: CDR1 SQVTM, CDR2 ANQGSEA. This CDR3 has 11 amino acids. DNA of the CDR3: TGCAGGACAGGGTTTTCCTACGAGCAGTACTTC. Translation: CRTGFSYEQYF.

V gene TRBV6-2 or TRBV6-3 combines with J gene TRBJ1-1; D is possibly TRBD1 (6 bases). The CDR3 is made up of 13 amino acids. Germline CDR1 and CDR2: MNHEY and SVGEGT. V shed 3 bases and J shed 10 bases, with 15 bases lying between them. DNA of the CDR3: TGTGCCAGCAGTTATGGACAGCCCGCGGGAGCTTTCTTT. It codes for CASSYGQPAGAFF.

This chain connects TRBV5-1 to TRBJ2-2, with 9 bases lining up with TRBD2. Germline-derived CDR1 and CDR2 are SGHRS and YFSETQ. CDR3 length: 17 amino acids. V lost 0 bases and J lost 7; bases outside the gene matches: 10. DNA for the CDR3: TGCGCCAGCAGCTTGGATGGCGGGGGGGCCGTTGGCGGGGAGCTGTTTTTT. Encoded protein: CASSLDGGGAVGGELFF.

The chain is built from TRBV6-2 or TRBV6-3 and TRBJ2-2; 12 bases align to TRBD2. The CDR3 loop spans 19 amino acids. V lost 0 bases, J lost 2 bases, and 7 bases stayed unmatched. Per germline, CDR1 MNHEY and CDR2 SVGEGT. Written as DNA, the CDR3 is TGTGCCAGCAGTTACTCCCTAGCGGGGGGGGCCGGTAACACCGGGGAGCTGTTTTTT. This encodes CASSYSLAGGAGNTGELFF.

The chain is built from TRBV14 and TRBJ2-7; unclear D gene. CDR1 is SGHDN and CDR2 is FVKESK in the germline V gene. Trimming left V 3 bases short and J 6 bases short, with 12 bases between. The CDR3 is 13 residues long. The CDR3 here is CASSHGAVGEQYF. The CDR3 DNA follows: TGTGCCAGCAGCCACGGAGCCGTAGGCGAGCAGTACTTC.

This rearrangement joins TRBV19 to TRBJ2-5, with 10 bases lining up with TRBD1. The junction had 9 bases not matched to a gene; V was cut back by 1 base and J by 10 bases. This CDR3 is 15 amino acids long. The germline V gene encodes CDR1 LNHDA and CDR2 SQIVND (reference sequence). The CDR3 spells CASSIGAGTGEDQYF. CDR3 in DNA: TGTGCCAGTAGTATAGGAGCAGGGACAGGGGAGGACCAGTACTTC.

Only a few counts were recorded for this clone. The genes are TRBV5-6 and TRBJ1-1; no reliable D call. The germline gives CDR1 SGHDT, CDR2 YYEEEE. This CDR3 is built from 11 residues. Trimming took 3 bases from V and 10 from J, leaving 10 bases between them. For the CDR3, the DNA is TGTGCCAGCAGCTCGGGGTCTCGAGCTTTCTTT. It encodes CASSSGSRAFF.

This clone is a singleton in its sample. This sequence joins TRBV28 and TRBJ2-7, with TRBD1 as a possible D gene (5 bases). Germline assignment: CDR1 MDHEN and CDR2 SYDVKM. Trimming removed 5 bases at V and 0 bases at J, with 14 bases between. The CDR3 consists of 15 residues. The CDR3 bases are TGTGCCAGCAGTCCACAGGTCCCTATCTCCTACGAGCAGTACTTC. It yields the protein CASSPQVPISYEQYF.

This chain uses TRBV7-9 with TRBJ1-2, with a tentative D call TRBD1 (6 bases). The CDR3 consists of 14 residues. The ends were cut back, 7 bases at V and 6 bases at J, with 18 bases in the middle. CDR1 is SEHNR and CDR2 is FQNEAQ in the germline V gene (reference sequence). The CDR3 nucleotides are TGTGCCAGCATAATCCCCGGACAGAGTAATGGCTACACCTTC. Translation gives CASIIPGQSNGYTF.

The V gene is TRBV6-5, the J gene TRBJ1-2; no firm D call. Trimming pared 0 bases from V and 8 bases from J, leaving 13 bases between. The CDR3 totals 14 residues. Germline V gene lookup returns CDR1 MNHEY and CDR2 SVGAGI. CDR3 DNA: TGTGCCAGCAGTTACTCGAGGCTCGTTGGGGGCTACACCTTC. It specifies CASSYSRLVGGYTF.

This chain connects TRBV29-1 to TRBJ1-1; 9 positions match TRBD1. The CDR3 has 12 amino acids. The ends lost 5 bases at V and 5 bases at J; junction bases unmatched: 3. Germline CDR1 reads SQVTM; CDR2 reads ANQGSEA. The CDR3 region has the DNA TGCAGCGTTCAACAGGGGGCAACTGAAGCTTTCTTT. It specifies CSVQQGATEAFF.

The chain has TRBV15 and TRBJ2-3, with D tentatively TRBD2 (5 bases). Germline lookup yields CDR1 LNHNV and CDR2 YYDKDF (reference sequence). Trimming pared 5 bases from V and 2 bases from J, leaving 29 bases between. The CDR3 has 20 amino acids. CDR3 amino acids: CATSGRGSPERTPLTDTQYF. The CDR3 nucleotides read TGTGCCACCAGCGGCAGAGGGAGCCCCGAAAGGACGCCCCTCACAGATACGCAGTATTTT.

The J gene is TRBJ1-5, the V gene TRBV28; 8 bases align to TRBD1. The last part of the DNA fits TRBJ2-3 better; the J call may be wrong. Per the germline V gene, CDR1 is MDHEN and CDR2 is SYDVKM. This CDR3 comprises 16 residues. In DNA, the CDR3 is TGTGCCAGCAGTACCGTCCCGGGACAGGATAATCAGCCCCAGTATTTT. This codes for CASSTVPGQDNQPQYF.

This rearrangement joins TRBV7-2 to TRBJ2-2, with 9 bases aligning to TRBD2. The CDR3 has 16 amino acids. The V segment lost 5 bases and the J segment 7 bases; nucleotides outside the gene matches: 11. Germline assignment: CDR1 SGHTA and CDR2 FQGNSA. The CDR3 coding sequence is TGTGCCAGCAGCCCTCGGACTAGCGTTGTTGTCGGGGAGCTGTTTTTT. This encodes CASSPRTSVVVGELFF.

This clone was seen once. The chain carries TRBV10-3 and TRBJ1-1; 8 bases map to TRBD1. The junction had 1 base not matched to a gene; V was cut back by 0 bases and J by 1 base. In germline, CDR1 is ENHRY, CDR2 SYGVKD. The CDR3 totals 15 residues. The DNA for the CDR3 is TGTGCCATCAGTGAGTCGGGGACAGGGAACACTGAAGCTTTCTTT. Protein sequence: CAISESGTGNTEAFF.

The J gene is TRBJ1-1, the V gene TRBV25-1, with D perhaps matching TRBD1 (5 bases). V was pared by 3 bases and J by 5 bases, with 13 bases between. In germline, CDR1 is MGHDK, CDR2 SYGVNS. The CDR3 is 14 amino acids. The CDR3 loop is CASSEGRGHTEAFF. CDR3 nucleotide sequence: TGTGCCAGCAGTGAGGGAAGAGGACATACTGAAGCTTTCTTT.

This chain links TRBV6-6 with TRBJ2-7; no reliable D call. CDR3 size: 15 residues. V lost 0 bases, J lost 6 bases, and 15 bases lay in between. Germline CDR1 MNHNY, CDR2 SVGAGI (reference sequence). CDR3: CASSYSRSGRSEQYF. CDR3 sequence (DNA): TGTGCCAGCAGTTACTCTCGTTCAGGTAGATCCGAGCAGTACTTC.

This clone was counted once. The chain joins TRBV11-3 to TRBJ2-7; D is undetermined. Trimming cost V 1 base and J 7 bases, with 17 bases left between them. Germline CDR1 and CDR2: SGHNT and YENEEA. The CDR3 extends over 15 amino acids. This chain's CDR3 is CASSLGANPQAEQYF. The CDR3, as DNA: TGTGCCAGCAGCTTAGGGGCTAACCCGCAGGCGGAGCAGTACTTC.

This clone was detected only a few times. The V call is TRBV5-1, the J call TRBJ2-5; 10 nucleotides match TRBD2. The CDR3 loop spans 16 amino acids. Per the germline V gene, CDR1 is SGHRS and CDR2 is YFSETQ. V dropped 0 bases and J dropped 2; count of bases not matched to a gene: 4. CDR3 nucleotide sequence: TGCGCCAGCAGCTTGGGGACTAGCGGAGTTCAAGAGACCCAGTACTTC. It yields the protein CASSLGTSGVQETQYF.

The chain employs TRBV29-1 and TRBJ2-3, with 8 nucleotides matching TRBD2. The CDR3 is made up of 14 amino acids. V gave up 6 bases and J gave up 3 bases; unmatched junction bases: 8. The germline V gene has CDR1 SQVTM and CDR2 ANQGSEA. DNA of the CDR3: TGCAGCGTCCAGTCGGGACTAGTAACAGATACGCAGTATTTT. Translating gives CSVQSGLVTDTQYF.

The rearrangement links TRBV21-1 to TRBJ1-2. TRBV21-1 has pseudogene status. The CDR3 has 15 residues. CDR3 sequence: CASSSLRGGEDGYTF. The CDR3 DNA follows: TGTGCCAGCAGCTCGCTAAGGGGGGGCGAGGATGGCTACACCTTC.

In DNA, the CDR3 is TGTGCCAGCAGCTTAGCCCGGGAGCAGTACTTC. This gives the protein CASSLAREQYF. This sequence joins TRBV7-9 and TRBJ2-7; no firm D call. The germline V gene encodes CDR1 SEHNR and CDR2 FQNEAQ (reference sequence). Trimming took off 0 bases at V and 7 bases at J, with 4 bases between the two ends. This CDR3 spans 11 amino acids.

This chain links TRBV10-3 with TRBJ1-1, with TRBD1 identical over 8 bases. V lost 6 bases to trimming and J lost 6 bases; unmatched junction nucleotides: 6. CDR3 length: 13 amino acids. The germline V gene has CDR1 ENHRY and CDR2 SYGVKD. Here the CDR3 reads CAIRTGEFAEAFF. DNA for the CDR3: TGTGCCATCAGGACAGGGGAATTCGCTGAAGCTTTCTTT.

This clone has only one observation. Sequence at one end of the junction differs from germline and may be a read error. This chain uses TRBV6-5 with TRBJ2-5; a weak D match, TRBD2 (5 bases). Germline V gene data show CDR1 as MNHEY and CDR2 as SVGAGI. This CDR3 has 12 amino acids. CDR3 sequence: CASSFIGEIQYF. CDR3 in DNA: TGTGCCAGCAGTTTCATTGGGGAGATCCAGTACTTC.

The CDR3 DNA sequence: TGTGCCAGCAGTGCCCAGGGGGACGGAAACACCATATATTTT. Amino acid sequence: CASSAQGDGNTIYF. The chain links TRBV2 to TRBJ1-3; TRBD1 matches at 7 bases. The length of the CDR3 is 14 residues. The V segment lost 4 bases and the J segment 4 bases; nucleotides outside the gene matches: 4. CDR1 is SNHLY, CDR2 FYNNEI, per germline.

V and J are TRBV6-5 and TRBJ2-7; D is perhaps TRBD2 (6 bases). Trimming shortened V by 0 bases and J by 0 bases, and 9 bases separated the two germline ends. Germline V gives CDR1 MNHEY, CDR2 SVGAGI. The CDR3 runs to 15 residues. The CDR3 region is CASSYSGGTSYEQYF. The CDR3 DNA is TGTGCCAGCAGTTACTCGGGGGGAACCTCCTACGAGCAGTACTTC.

This chain links TRBV27 with TRBJ1-2, with D unclear. Germline CDR1 MNHEY, CDR2 SMNVEV (reference sequence). The V end was cut by 0 bases, the J end by 9 bases, with 14 bases between. The CDR3 has 14 amino acids. CDR3 bases: TGTGCCAGCAGTTTATCGATGAGTGGGCCCAGCTACACCTTC. It yields the protein CASSLSMSGPSYTF.